The source of this T cell receptor beta chain is a study of T cells after yellow fever vaccination. Regarding the study as a whole: A secondary response was less intense yet reached its peak sooner, at day 5 versus 15.

Researchers made TCR cDNA using 5'RACE template switching, and this step added a universal primer site and UMIs. TCRdb used MiXCR to reprocess the 5' RACE reads, holding one entry per CDR3 protein. The table shows some 390,000 distinct CDR3 sequences, with roughly a sixth occurring only once. Concerning this clonotype: As yet, its antigen is unknown.

Germline-derived CDR1 and CDR2 are SEHNR and FQNEAQ (reference sequence). Unmatched junction bases numbered 5, after V lost 4 bases and J lost 6 bases. The CDR3 covers 14 residues. The receptor was derived from a man between 18 and 29 years old who received the YFV17D yellow fever vaccine. The chain carries TRBV7-9 and TRBJ1-4; TRBD1 matches 7 bases. Specimen: PBMCs, collected before the yellow fever booster vaccination. The CDR3 reads CASSSRDSDEKLFF. The CDR3 nucleotides are TGTGCCAGCAGCTCCCGGGACAGCGATGAAAAACTGTTTTTT.